These 5 T cell receptor beta chains came from one sample sequenced in a study of blood T cell repertoires in COVID-19. TCRdb keeps only in-frame clones here, not all; method: immunoSEQ multiplex PCR. The repertoire has some 120,000 clones, roughly 84% of them found once; the top ten carry roughly 3.9%. Sample: peripheral blood. These receptors originate from a man between 60 and 75 years old with acute or convalescent COVID-19.

The chain combines TRBV15 with TRBJ2-7; TRBD2 matches 9 bases. The V segment lost 3 bases and the J segment 3 bases; nucleotides outside the gene matches: 6. The CDR3 length is 15 residues. Germline V CDR1 and CDR2: LNHNV, YYDKDF (reference sequence). In DNA form, the CDR3 reads TGTGCCACCAGCAGGGCGACTAGCGGCCTCTACGAGCAGTACTTC. Translating gives CATSRATSGLYEQYF.

V and J are TRBV7-9 and TRBJ2-1; D gene unclear. CDR1 SEHNR and CDR2 FQNEAQ come from the germline V gene (reference sequence). The CDR3 is made up of 15 amino acids. The V gene lost 1 base and the J gene lost 7 bases, with 14 bases spanning the gap. This chain's CDR3 is CASSLDSRSQNEQFF. CDR3 DNA: TGTGCCAGCAGCTTAGACAGCCGAAGCCAGAATGAGCAGTTCTTC. The variable domain in full, completed from reference TRBV7-9 and TRBJ2-1, reads DTGVSQNPRHKITKRGQNVTFRCDPISEHNRLYWYRQTLGQGPEFLTYFQNEAQLEKSRLLSDRFSAERPKGSFSTLEIQRTEQGDSAMYLCASSLDSRSQNEQFFGPGTRLTVL.

The J gene is TRBJ2-7, the V gene TRBV7-2; unclear D gene. The CDR3 runs to 12 residues. Per the germline V gene, CDR1 is SGHTA and CDR2 is FQGNSA. Trimming left V 1 base short and J 4 bases short, with 5 bases between. As DNA, the CDR3 is TGTGCCAGCAGCTTAGTAGAGTACGAGCAGTACTTC. Its protein product is CASSLVEYEQYF.

The DNA of the CDR3 is TGCGCCAGCAGCTTCCAGAAGAACACTGAAGCTTTCTTT. Its protein product is CASSFQKNTEAFF. The rearrangement uses TRBV5-1 and TRBJ1-1; D is ambiguous. Germline V gene data show CDR1 as SGHRS and CDR2 as YFSETQ. The CDR3 sequence is 13 residues long. The ends were cut back, 2 bases at V and 1 base at J, with 6 bases in the middle.

The sample holds a few counts of this clone. The chain links TRBV25-1 to TRBJ2-7; 8 nucleotides agree with TRBD1. After removal of 6 bases from V and 3 bases from J, the junction contained 4 bases not matched to a gene. Per the germline V gene, CDR1 is MGHDK and CDR2 is SYGVNS. This CDR3 spans 13 amino acids. The CDR3 loop is CASSRGQGYEQYF. The CDR3 bases are TGTGCCAGCAGCCGAGGACAGGGCTACGAGCAGTACTTC.